One and the same sample provided the 21 T cell receptor beta chains below, sequenced in a study of control samples from healthy donors and cancer patients. TCRdb keeps only in-frame clones here, not all; method: immunoSEQ multiplex PCR. The repertoire consists of around 80,000 clones, with 90% to 95% occurring once and the leading ten covering under 20%. The sample was blood. These receptors were obtained from a man between 45 and 60 years old in good health.

This chain links TRBV27 with TRBJ2-3; 10 nucleotides agree with TRBD2. The CDR3 extends over 15 amino acids. V lost 7 bases to trimming and J lost 1 base; unmatched junction nucleotides: 5. Germline values: CDR1 MNHEY, CDR2 SMNVEV (reference sequence). The CDR3 protein is CASTNLAGGTDTQYF. CDR3 DNA sequence: TGTGCCAGCACTAATCTAGCGGGGGGCACAGATACGCAGTATTTT.

This clone appeared a few times. The chain joins TRBV2 to TRBJ2-7, with TRBD1 matching 9 bases. V lost 0 bases, J lost 1 base, and 4 bases stayed unmatched. Germline CDR1 and CDR2: SNHLY and FYNNEI. The length of the CDR3 is 16 residues. The CDR3 loop reads CASSEAPQGASYEQYF. Here the CDR3 DNA reads TGTGCCAGCAGTGAAGCCCCACAGGGGGCATCCTACGAGCAGTACTTC. The variable domain in full, with the rest retrieved from reference TRBV2 and TRBJ2-7, is EPEVTQTPSHQVTQMGQEVILRCVPISNHLYFYWYRQILGQKVEFLVSFYNNEISEKSEIFDDQFSVERPDGSNFTLKIRSTKLEDSAMYFCASSEAPQGASYEQYFGPGTRLTVT.

The chain uses TRBV19 and TRBJ1-5, with 7 bases aligning to TRBD1. Trimming cost V 4 bases and J 2 bases; bases outside gene matches: 5. Per germline, CDR1 LNHDA and CDR2 SQIVND (reference sequence). The CDR3 has 15 amino acids. CDR3 nucleotides: TGTGCCAGTAGTACAACAGGGGTCCGCAATCAGCCCCAGCATTTT. Residues: CASSTTGVRNQPQHF.

V is TRBV25-1 and J is TRBJ2-7, with D possibly being TRBD1 (5 bases). Germline CDR1 and CDR2: MGHDK and SYGVNS. The CDR3 contains 11 residues. With 8 bases removed from V and 5 bases from J, the gap between germline ends came to 10 bases. Here the CDR3 DNA reads TGTGCCAGCGCCTTAGGGGACGAGCAGTACTTC. Translation: CASALGDEQYF.

About this clone: This CDR3 is also generated by other DNA sequences in the sample. The chain recombines TRBV10-3 with TRBJ1-2, with D perhaps matching TRBD1 (5 bases). Between the trimmed V and J ends, which lost 0 bases and 4 bases, there was a span of 9 bases. CDR1 and CDR2 from the germline V gene are ENHRY and SYGVKD. The CDR3 is 14 residues long. The CDR3 DNA sequence: TGTGCCATCAGTGAGTCTGCAGGGAGCTATGGCTACACCTTC. The encoded protein is CAISESAGSYGYTF.

The chain links TRBV20-1 to TRBJ2-7, with D possibly matching TRBD1 (5 bases). V lost 3 bases, J lost 6 bases, and 18 bases lay in between. The CDR3 covers 14 residues. The V gene's germline CDR1 is DFQATT and CDR2 SNEGSKA (reference sequence). The CDR3 sequence: CSASTRVTSTEQYF. The CDR3, as DNA: TGCAGTGCTAGTACCAGGGTAACGTCTACCGAGCAGTACTTC.

The chain is built from TRBV7-2 and TRBJ1-1; D is possibly TRBD1 (5 bases). From germline, CDR1 is SGHTA and CDR2 FQGNSA. The length of the CDR3 is 15 residues. V was shortened by 5 bases and J by 6 bases, with 19 bases between the two germline ends. CDR3 amino acids: CASSLSLTDSAEAFF. The CDR3 DNA is TGTGCCAGCAGCCTCTCTCTGACAGACTCAGCTGAAGCTTTCTTT.

V gene TRBV6-5 combines with J gene TRBJ1-2, with TRBD1 identical over 10 bases. V was pared by 6 bases and J by 8 bases, with 12 bases of the junction left unmatched. CDR3 length: 15 amino acids. Germline V gives CDR1 MNHEY, CDR2 SVGAGI. The CDR3 region is CASRNIGTGAGGYTF. For the CDR3, the DNA is TGTGCCAGCAGAAATATCGGGACAGGGGCAGGAGGCTACACCTTC.

This clone was seen a single time. The J gene is TRBJ1-1, the V gene TRBV9; 8 bases match TRBD1. The CDR3 spans 17 residues. Germline V gene lookup returns CDR1 SGDLS and CDR2 YYNGEE. V lost 2 bases and J lost 3; bases outside the gene matches: 12. The CDR3 loop reads CASSVYQGAAKYTEAFF. DNA of the CDR3: TGTGCCAGCAGCGTCTATCAGGGGGCGGCGAAGTACACTGAAGCTTTCTTT.

The rearrangement uses TRBV5-8 and TRBJ2-1; 9 bases fit TRBD1. Germline CDR1 reads SGHTS; CDR2 reads YDEGEE. CDR3 length equals 15 residues. V lost 4 bases, J lost 6 bases, and 8 bases stayed unmatched. Here the CDR3 DNA reads TGTGCCAGCAGCCACCGGGACAGGGCCTCCAATGAGCAGTTCTTC. As protein: CASSHRDRASNEQFF. Supplemented by reference TRBV5-8 and TRBJ2-1, the full variable domain reads EAGVTQSPTHLIKTRGQQATLRCSPISGHTSVYWYQQALGLGLQFLLWYDEGEERNRGNFPPRFSGRQFPNYSSELNVNALELEDSALYLCASSHRDRASNEQFFGPGTRLTVL.

About this clone: The junction differs from germline at one of its ends, possibly a read error. This sequence joins TRBV3-1 (or the pseudogene TRBV3-2) and TRBJ1-1; D is ambiguous. This CDR3 has 11 amino acids. Germline CDR1 is LGHDT and CDR2 is YNNKEL (reference sequence). CDR3 DNA: TGTGCCAGCATGGGGAACGCTGAAGCTTTCTTT. Encoded protein: CASMGNAEAFF.

The chain employs TRBV3-1 (or the pseudogene TRBV3-2) and TRBJ1-4; maybe TRBD1 (5 bases). The CDR3 covers 16 residues. Germline values: CDR1 LGHDT, CDR2 YNNKEL (reference sequence). The V and J ends lost 3 bases and 0 bases respectively, with 11 bases between them. The CDR3 sequence is CASSQGTSATNEKLFF. In DNA form, the CDR3 reads TGTGCCAGCAGCCAGGGGACTTCTGCAACTAATGAAAAACTGTTTTTT.

This clone was seen only once. The J gene is TRBJ1-2, the V gene TRBV14; D remains ambiguous. This CDR3 contains 13 residues. Germline CDR1 SGHDN, CDR2 FVKESK. With 0 bases removed from V and 5 bases from J, the gap between germline ends came to 7 bases. Here the CDR3 reads CASSQEADYGYTF. In DNA form, the CDR3 reads TGTGCCAGCAGCCAAGAGGCAGATTATGGCTACACCTTC.

The chain employs TRBV6-2 or TRBV6-3 and TRBJ1-2, with 7 nucleotides matching TRBD1. The CDR3 totals 16 residues. Germline CDR1 and CDR2: MNHEY and SVGEGT. The V segment lost 5 bases and the J segment 2 bases; nucleotides outside the gene matches: 11. CDR3 DNA: TGTGCCAGCAGTGCAGCCACAGGGGCGTGGAACTATGGCTACACCTTC. Translated, it gives CASSAATGAWNYGYTF.

The chain recombines TRBV6-4 with TRBJ2-2; 7 bases fit TRBD1. The germline CDR1 and CDR2 sequences are MRHNA and SNTAGT. V lost 6 bases to trimming and J lost 5 bases; unmatched junction nucleotides: 6. The CDR3 runs to 14 residues. This CDR3 is CASSLLTGTGELFF. The CDR3 nucleotides read TGTGCCAGCAGCCTTTTGACAGGGACCGGGGAGCTGTTTTTT.

J is TRBJ2-5 and V is TRBV5-1; 8 bases are a match to TRBD2. V lost 5 bases and J lost 5; bases outside the gene matches: 17. The CDR3 has 17 residues. The germline V gene has CDR1 SGHRS and CDR2 YFSETQ. CDR3 DNA sequence: TGCGCCAGCAGTACGGGAGGAATAGCGGGGCCCAGGGAGACCCAGTACTTC. It yields the protein CASSTGGIAGPRETQYF.

CDR3 loop: CASSSDRKLFF. DNA for the CDR3: TGTGCCAGCAGCTCGGACAGAAAACTGTTTTTT. The chain joins TRBV5-6 to TRBJ1-4; perhaps TRBD1 as D (6 bases). Per the germline V gene, CDR1 is SGHDT and CDR2 is YYEEEE. The CDR3 spans 11 residues. Trimming left V 3 bases short and J 10 bases short, with 7 bases between.

The V and J genes are TRBV7-8 and TRBJ2-6, with 8 bases that match TRBD1. CDR1 is SGHVS and CDR2 is FQNEAQ in the germline V gene. The CDR3 runs to 18 residues. With V trimmed by 2 bases and J by 4 bases, 10 bases remained unmatched. The CDR3 reads CASSLYDRGRRGANVLTF. The DNA of the CDR3 is TGTGCCAGCAGCTTATATGACAGGGGAAGGAGAGGGGCCAACGTCCTGACTTTC.

The V gene is TRBV27, the J gene TRBJ2-6; D is ambiguous. CDR3 size: 13 residues. Germline V gene data show CDR1 as MNHEY and CDR2 as SMNVEV (reference sequence). Trimming removed 3 bases at V and 4 bases at J, with 4 bases between. CDR3 sequence reads: CASSFEGANVLTF. CDR3 DNA: TGTGCCAGCAGTTTTGAAGGGGCCAACGTCCTGACTTTC.

The chain employs TRBV18 and TRBJ2-5; 7 bases match TRBD1. The CDR3 covers 14 residues. Germline CDR1 KGHSH, CDR2 LQKENI. With V trimmed by 6 bases and J by 1 base, 5 bases remained unmatched. CDR3 DNA sequence: TGTGCCAGCTCCCTTGGGACAGTCCAAGAGACCCAGTACTTC. Its translation is CASSLGTVQETQYF.

The chain is built from TRBV5-1 and TRBJ1-1; 9 bases are shared with TRBD1. V lost 2 bases to trimming and J lost 1 base; unmatched junction nucleotides: 3. The CDR3 is 15 amino acids. Germline CDR1 is SGHRS and CDR2 is YFSETQ. This chain's CDR3 is CASSLQGAGNTEAFF. The CDR3 DNA sequence: TGCGCCAGCAGCTTACAGGGGGCAGGGAACACTGAAGCTTTCTTT.